This TCR beta chain was sequenced during a study of shared clonotypes between healthy human individuals. Germline CDR1 MNHEY, CDR2 SVGAGI. V was trimmed by 6 bases and J by 5 bases, leaving 17 bases between them. CDR3 size: 15 residues. TCRdb's copy holds only in-frame clones and misses some; the assay was immunoSEQ multiplex PCR. Seen here are roughly 2 million clones, approximately 96% observed once, and the top ten hold approximately 0.13%. The receptor was isolated from a man between 18 and 35 years old in good health. The chain recombines TRBV6-5 with TRBJ2-1; D may be TRBD2 (6 bases). The sample was naive CD4+ T cells sorted from blood. Subset in this sample: CD45RA+ positively selected. The CDR3 sequence is CASRGAGTVHNEQFF. The CDR3 DNA reads as TGTGCCAGCAGGGGAGCAGGGACTGTCCACAATGAGCAGTTCTTC.